This note documents a single T cell receptor (delta chain) sequence. This clone is large (0.1 to 1%) in terms of sample share. The antigen it recognizes is unknown. Qualities for individual bases were not recorded, and no much larger clone is one base off. Thymocytes were stained with Zombie NIR viability dye plus antibodies to CD3 (UCHT1), TCRgammadelta (11F2), TCRVgamma9 (IMMU360) and TCRVdelta2 (IMMU389). Bulk TRD and TRG CDR3 repertoires were produced separately from sorted Vgamma9Vdelta2 and nonVgamma9Vdelta2 gammadelta thymocytes taken from human fetal and pediatric thymuses. Pediatric thymus tissue was collected in Belgium from children having cardiac surgery. The pediatric thymus donors in the study ranged in age from about 1 to 11 years. Thymic cell suspensions were made from fetal and post-natal thymuses as previously described. CD3+ gammadeltaTCR+ Vgamma9+ Vdelta2+ cells were sorted as Vgamma9Vdelta2 thymocytes. A FACS Aria III cell sorter (BD Biosciences) was used for cell sorting.

The sample is drawn from a study of fetal and pediatric gammadelta thymocytes (dated by TCRdb to 2021 to 2024). For context, the study as a whole: The bulk gammadelta thymocyte repertoires combined previously published and newly generated, unpublished data and were used to strengthen a single-cell study of gammadelta thymocyte development. The bulk gammadelta thymocyte repertoire set covered 10 or so subjects in total, 3 fetal thymus donors and 7 pediatric thymus donors. Bulk gammadelta thymocyte repertoires combined previously published data (refs 27,28) with unpublished data. To increase subject numbers and strengthen the CDR3 publicity analysis, bulk TCR repertoire data were added. The investigation overall reported the following: Fetal gammadelta thymocyte repertoires were previously reported to be enriched for TRDV2, TRGV8 and TRGV9 usage, low N additions and public CDR3s compared with post-natal repertoires.

Deletion took 4 bases off V and 5 bases off J, with a span of 19 bases between the germline ends. Its CDR3 holds 15 amino acids, cysteine through phenylalanine. Only the CDR3 portion is preserved as DNA: 45 bases, with reading frame beginning at the first base. According to the germline V gene, CDR1 reads GEAIGNYY and CDR2 reads EKD. The instrument was an Illumina MiSeq. The source study handled its data this way. For publicity analysis, the Vgamma9Vdelta2 and nonVgamma9Vdelta2 bulk CDR3 files of each subject were merged into one combined repertoire per subject. Using base R and dplyr, each CDR3 amino acid sequence was checked across 9 single-cell datasets and 9 to 11 bulk repertoires to give a publicity score ranging from 0 to 19. Clones were re-identified by TCRdb from the public reads with CATT, and rows with the same DNA were merged. The V and J calls and clone size come from TCRdb's table, not from the authors' own analysis. The sample table records some 1,700 delta-chain clones; approximately 14% of these occur just once. The ten largest clonotypes hold roughly 6.6% of the sample.

The source is a child who underwent cardiac surgery and was recorded as healthy. The rearranged chain carries TRDV2 and TRDJ1, and the D gene may be TRDD3, 6 bases matching. Sample: Vgamma9Vdelta2 gamma-delta T cells from the thymus. The sample's cell subset or site, from its label and the paper: sorted CD3+gammadeltaTCR+Vgamma9+Vdelta2+ thymocytes. The CDR3 amino acid sequence is: CACEELGTGGDKLIF. The nucleotide sequence reads as follows: TGTGCCTGTGAAGAGCTGGGGACAGGGGGAGATAAACTCATCTTT.